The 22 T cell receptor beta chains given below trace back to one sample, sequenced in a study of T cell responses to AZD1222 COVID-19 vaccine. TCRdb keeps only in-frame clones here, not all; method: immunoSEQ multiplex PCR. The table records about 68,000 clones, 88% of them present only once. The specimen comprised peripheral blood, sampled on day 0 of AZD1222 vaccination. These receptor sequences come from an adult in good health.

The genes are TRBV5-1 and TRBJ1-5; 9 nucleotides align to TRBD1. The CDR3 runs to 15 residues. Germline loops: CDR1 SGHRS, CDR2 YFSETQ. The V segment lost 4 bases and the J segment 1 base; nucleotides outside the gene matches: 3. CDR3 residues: CASSTGQGSNQPQHF. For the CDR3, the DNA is TGCGCCAGCAGCACGGGACAGGGAAGCAATCAGCCCCAGCATTTT. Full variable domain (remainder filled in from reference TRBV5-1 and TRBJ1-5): KAGVTQTPRYLIKTRGQQVTLSCSPISGHRSVSWYQQTPGQGLQFLFEYFSETQRNKGNFPGRFSGRQFSNSRSEMNVSTLELGDSALYLCASSTGQGSNQPQHFGDGTRLSIL.

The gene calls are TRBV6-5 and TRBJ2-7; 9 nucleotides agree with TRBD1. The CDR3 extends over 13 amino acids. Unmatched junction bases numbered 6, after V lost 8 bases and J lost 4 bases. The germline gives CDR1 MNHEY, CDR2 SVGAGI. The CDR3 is CASRRGQGYEQYF. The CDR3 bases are TGTGCCAGCCGAAGGGGACAGGGATACGAGCAGTACTTC.

The CDR3 DNA follows: TGCAGCGTATTGCCTCCTAACTATGGCTACACCTTC. Translating it yields CSVLPPNYGYTF. The chain uses TRBV29-1 and TRBJ1-2; D gene ambiguous. The germline gives CDR1 SQVTM, CDR2 ANQGSEA. Trimming took off 6 bases at V and 0 bases at J, with 8 bases between the two ends. CDR3 length equals 12 residues.

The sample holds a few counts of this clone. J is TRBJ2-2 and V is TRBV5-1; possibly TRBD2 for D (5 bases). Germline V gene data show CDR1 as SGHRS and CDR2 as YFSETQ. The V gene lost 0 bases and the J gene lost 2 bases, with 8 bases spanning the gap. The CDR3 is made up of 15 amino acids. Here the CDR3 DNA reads TGCGCCAGCAGCTTGGTGGGAGATAACACCGGGGAGCTGTTTTTT. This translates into CASSLVGDNTGELFF.

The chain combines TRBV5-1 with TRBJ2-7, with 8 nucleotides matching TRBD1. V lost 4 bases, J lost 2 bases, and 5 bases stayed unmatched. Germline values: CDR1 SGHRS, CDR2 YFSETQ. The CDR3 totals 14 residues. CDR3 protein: CASSADRGTYEQYF. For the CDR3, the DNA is TGCGCCAGCAGCGCTGACAGGGGAACCTACGAGCAGTACTTC.

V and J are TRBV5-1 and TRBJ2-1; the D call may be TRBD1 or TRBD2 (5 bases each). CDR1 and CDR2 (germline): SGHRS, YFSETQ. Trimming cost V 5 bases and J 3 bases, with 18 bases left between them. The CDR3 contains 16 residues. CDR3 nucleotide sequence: TGCGCCAGCAGTACTCGGGACCCAGAAGGCTACAATGAGCAGTTCTTC. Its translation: CASSTRDPEGYNEQFF.

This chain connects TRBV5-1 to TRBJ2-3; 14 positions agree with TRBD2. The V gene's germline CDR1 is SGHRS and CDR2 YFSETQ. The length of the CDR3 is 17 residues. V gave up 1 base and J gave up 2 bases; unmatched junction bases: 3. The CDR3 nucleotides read TGCGCCAGCAGCTTGACGACTAGCGGGAGGGTCACAGATACGCAGTATTTT. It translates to CASSLTTSGRVTDTQYF.

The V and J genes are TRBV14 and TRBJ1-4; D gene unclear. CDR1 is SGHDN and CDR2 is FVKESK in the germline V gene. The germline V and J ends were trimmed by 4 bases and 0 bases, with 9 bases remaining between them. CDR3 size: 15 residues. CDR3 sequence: CASSPQSTTNEKLFF. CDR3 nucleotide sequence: TGTGCCAGCAGCCCGCAGAGTACAACTAATGAAAAACTGTTTTTT.

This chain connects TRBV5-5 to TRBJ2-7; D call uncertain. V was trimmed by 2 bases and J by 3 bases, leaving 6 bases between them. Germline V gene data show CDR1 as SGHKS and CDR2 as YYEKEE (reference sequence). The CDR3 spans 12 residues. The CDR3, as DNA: TGTGCCAGCAGCTTTCGCGGCTACGAGCAGTACTTC. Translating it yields CASSFRGYEQYF.

Here the CDR3 DNA reads TGTGCCAGCAGCTTAGCTTCCTACGAGCAGTACTTC. It yields the protein CASSLASYEQYF. The rearrangement joins TRBV11-2 to TRBJ2-7; no firm D call. This CDR3 is 12 amino acids long. V was clipped by 1 base and J by 1 base, with 2 bases between them. Per germline, CDR1 SGHAT and CDR2 FQNNGV.

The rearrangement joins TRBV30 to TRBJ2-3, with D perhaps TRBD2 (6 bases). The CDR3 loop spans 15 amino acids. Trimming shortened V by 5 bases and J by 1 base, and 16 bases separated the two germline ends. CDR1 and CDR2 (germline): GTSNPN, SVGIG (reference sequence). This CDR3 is CAWGRQSIGTDTQYF. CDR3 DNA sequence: TGTGCCTGGGGGAGGCAGAGTATTGGCACAGATACGCAGTATTTT.

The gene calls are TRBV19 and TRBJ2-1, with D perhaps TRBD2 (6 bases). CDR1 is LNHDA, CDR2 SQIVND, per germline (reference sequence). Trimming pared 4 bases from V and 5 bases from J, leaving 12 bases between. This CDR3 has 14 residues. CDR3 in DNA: TGTGCCAGTAGTACTTCCGGGAGCAACAATGAGCAGTTCTTC. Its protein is CASSTSGSNNEQFF.

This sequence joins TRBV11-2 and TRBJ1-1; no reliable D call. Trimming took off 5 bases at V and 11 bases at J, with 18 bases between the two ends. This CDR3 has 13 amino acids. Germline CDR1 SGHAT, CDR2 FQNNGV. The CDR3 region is CASSPLRRSDAFF. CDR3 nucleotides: TGTGCCAGCAGCCCCTTGAGGAGGTCCGACGCTTTCTTT.

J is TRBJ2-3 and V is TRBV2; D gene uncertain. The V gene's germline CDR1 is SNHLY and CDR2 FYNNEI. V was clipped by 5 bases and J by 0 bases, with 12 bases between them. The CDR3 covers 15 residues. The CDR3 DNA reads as TGTGCCAGCAGTCCGGTGAAGGTTAGCACAGATACGCAGTATTTT. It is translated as CASSPVKVSTDTQYF.

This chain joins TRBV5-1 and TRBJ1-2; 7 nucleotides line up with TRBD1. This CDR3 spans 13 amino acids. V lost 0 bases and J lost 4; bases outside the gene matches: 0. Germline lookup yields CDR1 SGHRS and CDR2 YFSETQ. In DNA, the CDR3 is TGCGCCAGCAGCTTGGACAGGGGCTATGGCTACACCTTC. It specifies CASSLDRGYGYTF.

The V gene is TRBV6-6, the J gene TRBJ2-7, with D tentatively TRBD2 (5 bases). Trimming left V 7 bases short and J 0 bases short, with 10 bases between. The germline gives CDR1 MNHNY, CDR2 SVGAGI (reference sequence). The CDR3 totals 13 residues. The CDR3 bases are TGTGCCAGCAAGATAGGGAGCTCCTACGAGCAGTACTTC. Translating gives CASKIGSSYEQYF.

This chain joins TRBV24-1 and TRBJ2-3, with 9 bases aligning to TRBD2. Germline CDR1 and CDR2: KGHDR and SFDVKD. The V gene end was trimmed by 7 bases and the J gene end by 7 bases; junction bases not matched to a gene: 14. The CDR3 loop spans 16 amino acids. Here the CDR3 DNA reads TGTGCCACCAGAGGACTTGGGACTAGCAGGAGACATACGCAGTATTTT. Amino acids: CATRGLGTSRRHTQYF.

DNA for the CDR3: TGTGCCAGCTCACCCGGGACTAGCGGGACTTGGGAGCAGTACTTC. Its translation: CASSPGTSGTWEQYF. This sequence joins TRBV18 and TRBJ2-7; 13 bases fit TRBD2. Unmatched junction bases numbered 6, after V lost 3 bases and J lost 7 bases. The CDR3 loop spans 15 amino acids. Germline CDR1 and CDR2: KGHSH and LQKENI.

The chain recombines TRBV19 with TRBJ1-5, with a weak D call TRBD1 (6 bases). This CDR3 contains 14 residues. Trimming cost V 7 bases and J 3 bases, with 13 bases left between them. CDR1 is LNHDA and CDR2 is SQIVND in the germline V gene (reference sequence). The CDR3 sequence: CASNDGQTNQPQHF. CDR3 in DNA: TGTGCCAGTAACGATGGACAGACCAATCAGCCCCAGCATTTT. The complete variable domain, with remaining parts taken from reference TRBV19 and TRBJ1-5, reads DGGITQSPKYLFRKEGQNVTLSCEQNLNHDAMYWYRQDPGQGLRLIYYSQIVNDFQKGDIAEGYSVSREKKESFPLTVTSAQKNPTAFYLCASNDGQTNQPQHFGDGTRLSIL.

CDR3 nucleotide sequence: TGTGCCAGTAGTATGGGTAGCGGGGGTTACAATGAGCAGTTCTTC. Translated, it gives CASSMGSGGYNEQFF. The gene calls are TRBV19 and TRBJ2-1; 9 bases map to TRBD2. J gave up 4 bases and V 3 bases, and 4 bases lay outside the gene matches. This CDR3 region has 15 residues. Germline V gene sequence: CDR1 LNHDA, CDR2 SQIVND (reference sequence). Using reference TRBV19 and TRBJ2-1 for the parts outside the CDR3, the full variable domain is DGGITQSPKYLFRKEGQNVTLSCEQNLNHDAMYWYRQDPGQGLRLIYYSQIVNDFQKGDIAEGYSVSREKKESFPLTVTSAQKNPTAFYLCASSMGSGGYNEQFFGPGTRLTVL.

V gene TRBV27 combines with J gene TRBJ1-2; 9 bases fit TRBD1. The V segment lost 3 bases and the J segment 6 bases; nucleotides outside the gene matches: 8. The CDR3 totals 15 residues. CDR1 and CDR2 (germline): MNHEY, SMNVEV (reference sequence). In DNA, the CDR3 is TGTGCCAGCAGTTTTGGGGACAGGGTTGTCGATGGCTACACCTTC. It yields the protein CASSFGDRVVDGYTF.

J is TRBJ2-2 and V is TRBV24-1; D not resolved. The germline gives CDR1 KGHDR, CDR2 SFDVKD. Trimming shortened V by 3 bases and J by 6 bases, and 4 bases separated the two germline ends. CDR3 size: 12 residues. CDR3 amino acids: CATSDGAGELFF. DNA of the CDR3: TGTGCCACCAGTGATGGGGCCGGGGAGCTGTTTTTT.